These 6 T cell receptor beta chains came from one sample sequenced in a study of T cell repertoires in cytomegalovirus infection. These receptors lack a known antigen. MiXCR was run by TCRdb on the reads, yielding one entry per CDR3 protein. This table has some 900,000 distinct CDR3 sequences, less than 35% appearing once. Specimen: cultured CD8+ T cells from PBMCs, collected from culture after CMV antigen stimulation. The receptors shown here come from a human donor in good health (CMV status not recorded). Some clones in this sample may be carry-over from other donors' samples.

This clonotype was counted a few times. The J gene is TRBJ1-1, the V gene TRBV7-8, with D uncertain. The CDR3 is 9 residues long. V was trimmed by 8 bases and J by 6 bases, leaving 4 bases between them. The germline V gene has CDR1 SGHVS and CDR2 FQNEAQ. The CDR3 DNA follows: TGTGCCAGCGACCCTGAAGCTTTCTTT. It specifies CASDPEAFF.

This clonotype was detected ten times or more. The CDR3 sequence: CASSMTGVLEGYTF. Written as DNA, the CDR3 is TGTGCCAGCAGTATGACAGGGGTCTTGGAAGGCTACACCTTC. The chain combines TRBV12-3 or TRBV12-4 with TRBJ1-2, with 8 bases aligning to TRBD1. This CDR3 is built from 14 residues. V dropped 5 bases and J dropped 8; count of bases not matched to a gene: 10.

This clonotype came up a few times. The chain has TRBV12-5 and TRBJ2-1; TRBD2 aligns across 16 bases. The CDR3 is 17 amino acids. Germline V CDR1 and CDR2: LGHNT, FRNRAP. J was trimmed by 6 bases and V by 6 bases; bases with no gene match: 8. CDR3 amino acids: CASGLGTSGGAGNEQFF. The CDR3 nucleotides are TGTGCTAGTGGCCTTGGGACTAGCGGGGGGGCGGGCAATGAGCAGTTCTTC.

This clonotype was seen a handful of times. This chain joins TRBV29-1 and TRBJ2-5; 12 positions agree with TRBD1. V lost 6 bases, J lost 5 bases, and 10 bases stayed unmatched. Germline CDR1 SQVTM, CDR2 ANQGSEA. CDR3 size: 15 residues. This chain's CDR3 is CSVRSWGQGAETQYF. DNA for the CDR3: TGCAGCGTCCGTTCCTGGGGACAGGGGGCGGAGACCCAGTACTTC.

This clonotype has just a few counts. This sequence joins TRBV28 and TRBJ2-3; D is tentatively TRBD1 or TRBD2 (5 bases each). CDR1 and CDR2 from the germline V gene are MDHEN and SYDVKM. Trimming pared 6 bases from V and 6 bases from J, leaving 13 bases between. The CDR3 is made up of 13 amino acids. CDR3 region: CASSHGTGDTQYF. CDR3 DNA sequence: TGTGCCAGCAGCCACGGGACCGGCGATACGCAGTATTTT.

The chain recombines TRBV19 with TRBJ2-7; D unclear. The CDR3 contains 13 residues. V shed 6 bases and J shed 5 bases, with 14 bases lying between them. Germline CDR1 and CDR2: LNHDA and SQIVND (reference sequence). The CDR3 here is CASSPSLDDEQYF. Written as DNA, the CDR3 is TGTGCCAGTAGCCCCTCTTTGGATGACGAGCAGTACTTC.